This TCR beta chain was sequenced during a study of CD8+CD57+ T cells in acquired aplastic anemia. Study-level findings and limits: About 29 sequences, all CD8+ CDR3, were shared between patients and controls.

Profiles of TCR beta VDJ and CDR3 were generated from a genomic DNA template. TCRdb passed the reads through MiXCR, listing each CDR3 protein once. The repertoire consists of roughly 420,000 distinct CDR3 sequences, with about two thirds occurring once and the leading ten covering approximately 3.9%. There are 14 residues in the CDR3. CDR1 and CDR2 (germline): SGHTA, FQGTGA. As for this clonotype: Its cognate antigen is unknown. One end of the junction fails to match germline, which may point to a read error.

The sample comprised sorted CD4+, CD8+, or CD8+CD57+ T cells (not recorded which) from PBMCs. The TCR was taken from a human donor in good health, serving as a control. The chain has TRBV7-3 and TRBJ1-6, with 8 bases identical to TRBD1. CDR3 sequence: CASSLDRARSPLNF. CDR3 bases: TGTGCCAGCAGCCTGGACAGGGCAAGGTCTCCCCTCAACTTT.